The clone carrying this T cell receptor (beta chain) has ten or more counts. Antigen: not known. The CDR3 loop spans 12 amino acids. V shed 6 bases, J shed 7 bases, and the junction held 5 bases outside the gene matches. The entry originates in a study of T-cell reconstitution after alpha-beta-depleted transplantation in children. Overall study findings and caveats: Newly generated T cells supplied most T-cell counts and diversity one year post-transplant. At around two months after transplant, the alpha-beta T cells were reportedly derived from several hundred expanded clones that came from non-depleted graft cells.

Unique molecular identifiers were built into the TCRbeta library. TCRdb called the PCR reads again in MiXCR, with one record for every CDR3 protein. Seen here are 200,000 or so distinct CDR3 sequences, 6.3% observed once, and the top ten hold roughly 4.5%. This chain joins TRBV12-3 or TRBV12-4 and TRBJ1-2, with 7 nucleotides matching TRBD1. The material sequenced was PBMCs, taken before TCRalphabeta/CD19-depleted stem cell transplant. This sequence was found in a girl under three years old with combined immunodeficiency, due to receive a stem cell transplant. The CDR3 nucleotides read TGTGCCAGCAGGACAGGGAGCCGTGGCTACACCTTC. Translating it yields CASRTGSRGYTF.